This TCR beta chain was recorded in a study of T cell repertoires in cytomegalovirus infection. Study-level background: CMV infection plus the matching HLA type was flagged by public TCR beta signatures. Study-level points and caveats: Totalled public TCR beta family frequency picked out people who carried CMV plus the relevant HLA. Across the ex vivo response, the dominant clonotypes were HLA-C-restricted CMV-specific TCR beta clonotypes.

TCRdb reanalysed the reads using MiXCR and keeps one entry per CDR3 protein. The sample lists about 250,000 distinct CDR3 sequences; approximately 15% were seen once. In this sample, this clonotype turned up a few times. Its matching antigen is unknown. This TCR was sampled from a human donor in good health (CMV status not recorded). Some clones in this sample may be carry-over from other donors' samples. Sequencing used CD8+ T cells from PBMCs.

The CDR3 sequence is CASSLATGQGMFSSYNEQFF. Here the CDR3 DNA reads TGTGCCAGCAGCCTCGCAACCGGACAGGGCATGTTTAGCTCCTACAATGAGCAGTTCTTC. This rearrangement joins TRBV9 to TRBJ2-1; 8 positions agree with TRBD1. The ends lost 4 bases at V and 0 bases at J; junction bases unmatched: 18. Germline assignment: CDR1 SGDLS and CDR2 YYNGEE. The CDR3 sequence is 20 residues long.